The T cell receptor beta chain under discussion was sequenced for a study of shared clonotypes between healthy human individuals. Assay used: immunoSEQ multiplex PCR; TCRdb lists only in-frame clones, some missing. The data contain around 450,000 clones, 75% to 85% of them singletons. The clonotype comes from a woman between 40 and 55 years old in good health. Some clones in this sample may be carry-over from other donors' samples. The sequenced sample consisted of PBMCs.

The CDR3 sequence: CASSLLGGSEQYF. The CDR3 nucleotides read TGTGCCAGCAGCCTGTTAGGTGGTTCGGAGCAGTACTTC. The chain carries TRBV11-2 and TRBJ2-7; no definite D call. Germline V CDR1 and CDR2: SGHAT, FQNNGV. Deletions cut 5 bases from V and 7 bases from J, with 15 bases between. CDR3 size: 13 residues.